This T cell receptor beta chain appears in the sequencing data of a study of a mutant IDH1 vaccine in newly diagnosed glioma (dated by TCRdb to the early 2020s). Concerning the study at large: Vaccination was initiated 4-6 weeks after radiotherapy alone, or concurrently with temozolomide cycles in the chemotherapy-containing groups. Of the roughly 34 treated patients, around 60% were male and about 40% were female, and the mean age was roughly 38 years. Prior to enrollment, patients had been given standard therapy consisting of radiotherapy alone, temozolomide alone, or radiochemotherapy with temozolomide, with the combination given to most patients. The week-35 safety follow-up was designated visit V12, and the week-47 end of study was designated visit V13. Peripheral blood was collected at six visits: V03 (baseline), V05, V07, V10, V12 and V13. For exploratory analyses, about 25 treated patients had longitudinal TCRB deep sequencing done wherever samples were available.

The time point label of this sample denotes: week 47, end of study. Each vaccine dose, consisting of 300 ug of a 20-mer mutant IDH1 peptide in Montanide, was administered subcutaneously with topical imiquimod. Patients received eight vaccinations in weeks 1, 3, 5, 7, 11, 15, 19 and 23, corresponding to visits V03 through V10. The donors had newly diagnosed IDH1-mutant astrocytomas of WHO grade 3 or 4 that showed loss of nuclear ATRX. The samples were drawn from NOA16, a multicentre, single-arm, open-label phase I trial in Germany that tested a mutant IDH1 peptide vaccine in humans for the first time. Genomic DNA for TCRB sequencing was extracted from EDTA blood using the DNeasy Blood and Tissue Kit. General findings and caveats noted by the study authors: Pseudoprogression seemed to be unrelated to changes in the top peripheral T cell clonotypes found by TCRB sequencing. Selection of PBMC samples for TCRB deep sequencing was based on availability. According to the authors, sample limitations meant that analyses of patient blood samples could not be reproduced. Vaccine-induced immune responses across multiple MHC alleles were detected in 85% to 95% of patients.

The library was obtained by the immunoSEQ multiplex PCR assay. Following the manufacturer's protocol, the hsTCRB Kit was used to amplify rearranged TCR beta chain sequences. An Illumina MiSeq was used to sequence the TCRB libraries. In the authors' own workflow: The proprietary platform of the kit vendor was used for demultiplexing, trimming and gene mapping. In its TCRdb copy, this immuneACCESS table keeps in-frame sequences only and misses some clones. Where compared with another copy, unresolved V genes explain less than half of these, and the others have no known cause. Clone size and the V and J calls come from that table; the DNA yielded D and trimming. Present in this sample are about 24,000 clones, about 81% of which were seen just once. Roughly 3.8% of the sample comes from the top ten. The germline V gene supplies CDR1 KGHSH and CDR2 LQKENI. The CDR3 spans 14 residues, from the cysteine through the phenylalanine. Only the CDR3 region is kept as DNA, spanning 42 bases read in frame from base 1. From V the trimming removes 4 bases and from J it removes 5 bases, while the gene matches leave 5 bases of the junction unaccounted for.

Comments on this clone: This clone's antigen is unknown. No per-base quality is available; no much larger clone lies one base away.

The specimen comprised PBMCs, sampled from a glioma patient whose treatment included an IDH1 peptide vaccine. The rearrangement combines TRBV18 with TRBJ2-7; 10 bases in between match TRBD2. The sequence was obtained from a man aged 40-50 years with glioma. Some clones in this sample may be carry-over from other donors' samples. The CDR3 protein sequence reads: CASSLSGGAHEQYF. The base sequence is TGTGCCAGCTCACTGAGCGGGGGGGCCCACGAGCAGTACTTC.